This passage covers 30 T cell receptor beta chains from one sample sequenced in a study of cytomegalovirus exposure and HLA in healthy donors. This PCR relied on a set of 60 Vbeta primers and 13 Jbeta primers. Libraries were prepared by immunoSEQ multiplex PCR; TCRdb keeps only in-frame clonotypes and omits some of them. The table lists 70,000 to 80,000 clones, around four fifths of them singletons. The specimen sequenced was PBMCs. All receptors derive from a woman aged 35 to 49 in good health and CMV-seropositive.

V is TRBV19 and J is TRBJ1-1; 7 positions match TRBD1. The germline V gene encodes CDR1 LNHDA and CDR2 SQIVND (reference sequence). After removal of 2 bases from V and 5 bases from J, the junction contained 8 bases not matched to a gene. The CDR3 is made up of 15 amino acids. CDR3 residues: CASSITQGILTEAFF. DNA for the CDR3: TGTGCCAGTAGTATAACACAGGGGATTTTAACTGAAGCTTTCTTT.

This clone came up once. V and J are TRBV5-1 and TRBJ2-3; 7 nucleotides align to TRBD1. Unmatched junction bases numbered 8, after V lost 4 bases and J lost 0 bases. CDR3 size: 16 residues. The germline gives CDR1 SGHRS, CDR2 YFSETQ. The chain's CDR3 is CASSRTGQTSTDTQYF. CDR3 nucleotide sequence: TGCGCCAGCAGCAGGACAGGCCAAACTAGCACAGATACGCAGTATTTT.

This clone came up a few times. The chain couples TRBV12-5 to TRBJ2-5; 9 nucleotides agree with TRBD1. Per germline, CDR1 LGHNT and CDR2 FRNRAP. Trimming removed 4 bases from V and 7 bases from J; junction bases left unmatched: 4. The length of the CDR3 is 13 residues. The CDR3 loop reads CASGSEQGATQYF. The CDR3, as DNA: TGTGCTAGTGGTTCGGAACAGGGGGCGACCCAGTACTTC.

The chain recombines TRBV6-1 with TRBJ2-5, with 9 bases matching TRBD2. Losses at the gene ends were 4 bases for V and 3 bases for J; bases not matched to a gene: 6. In germline, CDR1 is MNHNS, CDR2 SASEGT. The CDR3 length is 15 residues. The CDR3 DNA is TGTGCCAGCAGTGCCATGACTAGCGGAGAAGAGACCCAGTACTTC. This translates into CASSAMTSGEETQYF.

The chain has TRBV14 and TRBJ2-7, with 9 bases fitting TRBD1. This CDR3 has 15 residues. Germline V lookup: CDR1 SGHDN, CDR2 FVKESK. The V and J ends lost 6 bases and 5 bases, in that order; junction bases with no gene match: 11. CDR3 loop: CASRVTGTGLDEQYF. The CDR3 nucleotides read TGTGCCAGCAGAGTTACCGGGACAGGGCTCGACGAGCAGTACTTC.

V usage is TRBV18 and J usage is TRBJ2-7, with D unresolved. The CDR3 is 14 amino acids. Germline values: CDR1 KGHSH, CDR2 LQKENI. V was shortened by 3 bases and J by 2 bases, with 11 bases between the two germline ends. The CDR3 sequence: CASSPQAGTYEQYF. The CDR3 bases are TGTGCCAGCTCACCCCAAGCCGGTACCTACGAGCAGTACTTC.

This clone appeared a few times. The rearrangement uses TRBV29-1 and TRBJ1-4; a possible D gene is TRBD1 (5 bases). Germline CDR1 and CDR2: SQVTM and ANQGSEA. The CDR3 is 12 residues long. Trimming pared 7 bases from V and 7 bases from J, leaving 13 bases between. The DNA for the CDR3 is TGCAGCGCAAGGCGGGACCTTGAAAAACTGTTTTTT. Its protein product is CSARRDLEKLFF.

V is TRBV5-5 and J is TRBJ2-7; 8 nucleotides line up with TRBD1. The V and J ends lost 5 bases and 3 bases, in that order; junction bases with no gene match: 10. The CDR3 runs 15 residues. The germline CDR1 and CDR2 sequences are SGHKS and YYEKEE (reference sequence). In nucleotides, the CDR3 is TGTGCCAGCAGGGTGGAGACAGGGGTCATCTACGAGCAGTACTTC. Its protein product is CASRVETGVIYEQYF.

V and J are TRBV5-1 and TRBJ2-7; D might be TRBD2 (5 bases). The V gene lost 0 bases and the J gene lost 6 bases, with 7 bases spanning the gap. Looked up from germline, CDR1 is SGHRS and CDR2 is YFSETQ. The CDR3 runs 12 residues. CDR3 sequence reads: CASSLGGSEQYF. Written as DNA, the CDR3 is TGCGCCAGCAGCTTGGGAGGGTCCGAGCAGTACTTC. The full variable domain, rest sourced from reference TRBV5-1 and TRBJ2-7, is KAGVTQTPRYLIKTRGQQVTLSCSPISGHRSVSWYQQTPGQGLQFLFEYFSETQRNKGNFPGRFSGRQFSNSRSEMNVSTLELGDSALYLCASSLGGSEQYFGPGTRLTVT.

The chain employs TRBV28 and TRBJ2-7; D may be TRBD1 (5 bases). CDR3 length: 14 amino acids. The V end lost 4 bases, the J end lost 5 bases, and 15 bases lay between the germline ends. Germline CDR1 and CDR2: MDHEN and SYDVKM. CDR3 nucleotide sequence: TGTGCCAGCAGTTCCTCCAGGGAAATCGACGAGCAGTACTTC. Protein: CASSSSREIDEQYF.

V gene TRBV9 combines with J gene TRBJ2-2; the D is unclear. This CDR3 region has 14 residues. Germline loops: CDR1 SGDLS, CDR2 YYNGEE. V was pared by 0 bases and J by 4 bases, with 7 bases between. The CDR3 here is CASSVGQATGELFF. DNA for the CDR3: TGTGCCAGCAGCGTAGGGCAGGCCACCGGGGAGCTGTTTTTT.

The chain is built from TRBV4-3 and TRBJ1-3; weak D call: TRBD1 (5 bases). Germline loops: CDR1 LGHNA, CDR2 YSLEER. Trimming shortened V by 4 bases and J by 4 bases, and 11 bases separated the two germline ends. This CDR3 has 14 amino acids. CDR3 loop: CASSPDTRGNTIYF. The CDR3 DNA is TGCGCCAGCAGCCCGGACACCCGGGGAAACACCATATATTTT.

V and J are TRBV19 and TRBJ2-7, with D possibly matching TRBD2 (5 bases). V lost 10 bases, J lost 1 base, and 14 bases lay in between. Germline V gene sequence: CDR1 LNHDA, CDR2 SQIVND (reference sequence). CDR3 length equals 13 residues. DNA of the CDR3: TGTGCCACCTCCCAAGCGGATTCCTACGAGCAGTACTTC. Translating gives CATSQADSYEQYF.

This chain joins TRBV2 and TRBJ1-4; TRBD1 might be the D (5 bases). This CDR3 region has 14 residues. Germline V gene sequence: CDR1 SNHLY, CDR2 FYNNEI. Trimming removed 8 bases at V and 4 bases at J, with 14 bases between. CDR3 DNA sequence: TGTGCCAGCTTTTTATGGGGCCTTAATGAAAAACTGTTTTTT. Protein sequence: CASFLWGLNEKLFF.

This chain joins TRBV5-8 and TRBJ2-1; 9 bases align to TRBD1. Germline CDR1 reads SGHTS; CDR2 reads YDEGEE. Losses at the gene ends were 2 bases for V and 3 bases for J; bases not matched to a gene: 3. CDR3 length equals 15 residues. CDR3: CASSFRDRVYNEQFF. In nucleotides, the CDR3 is TGTGCCAGCAGCTTCCGGGACAGGGTCTACAATGAGCAGTTCTTC.

The chain recombines TRBV6-5 with TRBJ2-5; TRBD2 aligns across 7 bases. Germline V CDR1 and CDR2: MNHEY, SVGAGI. This CDR3 comprises 15 residues. Losses at the gene ends were 6 bases for V and 5 bases for J; bases not matched to a gene: 12. CDR3 DNA: TGTGCCAGCAGCCGGGGGGTTCGGGGAATGGAGACCCAGTACTTC. Translated: CASSRGVRGMETQYF.

Only a few counts were recorded for this clone. V and J are TRBV7-8 and TRBJ2-5; D gene uncertain. The CDR3 totals 14 residues. Germline CDR1 is SGHVS and CDR2 is FQNEAQ. V lost 6 bases and J 4 bases, leaving 15 bases between the germline ends. The CDR3 DNA reads as TGTGCCAGCAGTTTACCGGGTTTGAGAGAGACCCAGTACTTC. This gives the protein CASSLPGLRETQYF.

Concerning this clone: Distinct nucleotide sequences in the sample also encode this CDR3. V usage is TRBV28 and J usage is TRBJ1-6; tentatively, D is TRBD1 (5 bases). V lost 1 base and J 4 bases, leaving 11 bases between the germline ends. CDR1 is MDHEN, CDR2 SYDVKM, per germline. This CDR3 comprises 16 residues. The CDR3, as DNA: TGTGCCAGCAGTTTATTTGCGGACACTTATAATTCACCCCTCCACTTT. This codes for CASSLFADTYNSPLHF.

The V call is TRBV7-8, the J call TRBJ2-7; weak D call: TRBD1 (5 bases). V was shortened by 2 bases and J by 0 bases, with 14 bases between the two germline ends. This CDR3 region has 16 residues. Germline lookup yields CDR1 SGHVS and CDR2 FQNEAQ. The CDR3 reads CASSLRAGINSYEQYF. The DNA of the CDR3 is TGTGCCAGCAGCTTACGGGCAGGGATAAACTCCTACGAGCAGTACTTC. Variable domain in full (rest from reference TRBV7-8 and TRBJ2-7): GAGVSQSPRYKVAKRGQDVALRCDPISGHVSLFWYQQALGQGPEFLTYFQNEAQLDKSGLPSDRFFAERPEGSVSTLKIQRTQQEDSAVYLCASSLRAGINSYEQYFGPGTRLTVT.

The rearrangement links TRBV29-1 to TRBJ1-5; tentatively, D is TRBD1 (5 bases). This CDR3 comprises 14 residues. V was clipped by 7 bases and J by 4 bases, with 17 bases between them. The V gene's germline CDR1 is SQVTM and CDR2 ANQGSEA. The CDR3 is CSAASGFMNQPQHF. DNA for the CDR3: TGCAGCGCGGCCTCAGGGTTTATGAATCAGCCCCAGCATTTT.

V usage is TRBV28 and J usage is TRBJ1-4, with TRBD1 matching over 7 bases. This CDR3 comprises 13 residues. The V gene's germline CDR1 is MDHEN and CDR2 SYDVKM. V shed 5 bases, J shed 3 bases, and the junction held 0 bases outside the gene matches. The CDR3 loop is CASSRGPNEKLFF. For the CDR3, the DNA is TGTGCCAGCAGTAGGGGGCCTAATGAAAAACTGTTTTTT.

The chain is built from TRBV7-6 and TRBJ2-7; no reliable D call. This CDR3 is 13 amino acids long. Germline V lookup: CDR1 SGHVS, CDR2 FNYEAQ. V dropped 3 bases and J dropped 2 bases, with 8 bases sitting between them. The CDR3 DNA reads as TGTGCCAGCAGCTTTGACTTTACCTACGAGCAGTACTTC. As protein: CASSFDFTYEQYF.

The chain has TRBV7-3 and TRBJ1-1; D uncertain. The CDR3 consists of 13 residues. Germline values: CDR1 SGHTA, CDR2 FQGTGA. V lost 5 bases, J lost 0 bases, and 7 bases lay in between. This chain's CDR3 is CASSPSMNTEAFF. The CDR3 nucleotides are TGTGCCAGCAGCCCCAGTATGAACACTGAAGCTTTCTTT.

The V and J genes are TRBV18 and TRBJ1-2; 8 bases match TRBD1. Unmatched junction bases numbered 9, after V lost 3 bases and J lost 12 bases. The CDR3 length is 13 residues. In germline, CDR1 is KGHSH, CDR2 LQKENI. Here the CDR3 reads CASSPQDRGFNTF. The CDR3 DNA sequence: TGTGCCAGCTCACCCCAAGACAGGGGCTTCAACACCTTC.

This chain joins TRBV19 and TRBJ2-7, with D tentatively TRBD2 (5 bases). This CDR3 has 14 amino acids. Trimming stripped 1 base from V and 0 bases from J, with 7 bases between. Germline CDR1 LNHDA, CDR2 SQIVND (reference sequence). CDR3 loop: CASSIAGSSYEQYF. In nucleotides, the CDR3 is TGTGCCAGTAGTATAGCGGGGAGCTCCTACGAGCAGTACTTC.

This clone was observed a few times. The chain recombines TRBV11-2 with TRBJ1-1; D is ambiguous. This CDR3 is built from 14 residues. Germline V CDR1 and CDR2: SGHAT, FQNNGV. V dropped 1 base and J dropped 1 base, with 7 bases sitting between them. The CDR3 coding sequence is TGTGCCAGCAGCTTAGTCCCCAGGAACACTGAAGCTTTCTTT. This translates into CASSLVPRNTEAFF.

This chain uses TRBV9 with TRBJ2-7; tentatively, D is TRBD1 (5 bases). The germline V gene has CDR1 SGDLS and CDR2 YYNGEE. The CDR3 covers 14 residues. V was cut by 1 base and J by 5 bases, with 13 bases left in between. The chain's CDR3 is CASSVFSGRHEQYF. Here the CDR3 DNA reads TGTGCCAGCAGCGTATTCTCAGGGCGCCACGAGCAGTACTTC.

V is TRBV27 and J is TRBJ2-7; TRBD2 might be the D (7 bases). This CDR3 comprises 15 residues. CDR1 is MNHEY and CDR2 is SMNVEV in the germline V gene (reference sequence). V was shortened by 6 bases and J by 4 bases, with 19 bases between the two germline ends. In nucleotides, the CDR3 is TGTGCCAGCAGCCCGTGGGGGGGGGCGTTTTACGAGCAGTACTTC. Protein: CASSPWGGAFYEQYF.

The V and J genes are TRBV5-4 and TRBJ1-2, with TRBD1 matching 9 bases. The CDR3 consists of 14 residues. J gave up 3 bases and V 4 bases, and 4 bases lay outside the gene matches. Looked up from germline, CDR1 is SGHNT and CDR2 is YYREEE (reference sequence). CDR3 sequence: CASSKQGAYYGYTF. In DNA, the CDR3 is TGTGCCAGCAGCAAACAGGGGGCCTACTATGGCTACACCTTC.

The rearrangement uses TRBV19 and TRBJ1-2, with TRBD1 as a possible D gene (5 bases). There are 15 residues in the CDR3. Trimming left V 3 bases short and J 6 bases short, with 17 bases between. CDR1 is LNHDA and CDR2 is SQIVND in the germline V gene (reference sequence). The CDR3 region has the DNA TGTGCCAGTAGTATTTTGATTGGGGCAGAGAATGGCTACACCTTC. It codes for CASSILIGAENGYTF.